This TCR beta chain was recorded in a study of control samples from healthy donors and cancer patients. The germline CDR1 and CDR2 sequences are SGHTA and FQGTGA. V lost 5 bases to trimming and J lost 5 bases; unmatched junction nucleotides: 17. This CDR3 is 18 amino acids long. Method: immunoSEQ multiplex PCR; TCRdb's copy keeps in-frame clones and lacks some. The sample comprises 40,000 to 60,000 clones, approximately 91% of which are singletons, and about 40% rests with the top ten. The chain uses TRBV7-3 and TRBJ2-1; 8 bases fit TRBD2. This receptor was identified in a man between 45 and 60 years old with head and neck cancer. Sequenced material: PBMCs. The CDR3 sequence: CASSPLSGRRGGDNEQFF. The CDR3 DNA sequence: TGTGCCAGCAGCCCCTTGAGCGGGAGAAGGGGTGGGGACAATGAGCAGTTCTTC.